This TCR beta chain was captured in a study of blood T cells in healthy people across ages (dated by TCRdb to between 2014 and 2017). Regarding the study in general: In model experiments, template switching captured about one uniquely barcoded TCR beta cDNA molecule for every two T cells. For two donors (one aged 18 to 30 and one aged 80 or older), the study analyzed two additional independent replicas of 1 million unique cDNA reads from the same blood draw. Age-related changes in TCR beta repertoire diversity were measured in the study by deep sequencing normalized with unique cDNA molecular identifiers. The donors were divided into four age groups: young (average 16 years), middle-aged (under 40), aged (approximately 62) and long-lived (about 79).

Libraries came from 5' RACE. Sequencing took place on an Illumina HiSeq 2500. A second PCR of about 6 to 12 cycles was performed with a sample-barcoded 5' primer and a J-beta primer mix. A unique molecular identifier was introduced onto each TCR beta cDNA molecule by a template-switch 5' adaptor carrying 12 random nucleotides. Each sample yielded at least 3 million CDR3-containing paired-end reads. First-strand cDNA was synthesized from all RNA with the Mint cDNA synthesis kit, primed by a TRBC-specific oligonucleotide. Following uracil-DNA glycosylase treatment, all cDNA underwent a first 18-cycle PCR with the universal primers M1SS and BC2_uni_R. Concerning the study's data processing: For normalization, 1 million high-quality reads, each with a distinct molecular identifier, were randomly selected from each sample. Reads with shared molecular identifiers were discarded instead of being binned into consensus sequences. MiTCR, set to a Q25 quality threshold and the strictest error-elimination algorithm, was used for CDR3 identification, clonotype clustering and error correction. A nonparametric unseen species model with Euler transformation was used to estimate a lower bound on total TCR beta diversity. Using fastp trimming at Q25 and MiXCR clonotype assembly, TCRdb reanalyzed the public sequencing data and kept in-frame beta chains. Entries are consolidated by CDR3 protein sequence, retaining the most common genes and DNA. The V and J calls shown here were made by TCRdb, not taken from the authors' results. Recorded for this sample are 780,000 or so distinct CDR3 sequences; roughly 25% of them occurred a single time. More than 3% of the sample is taken by the ten largest.

Donors were roughly 40 systemically healthy Caucasian individuals from Russia aged roughly 6 to 100 years. Each donor gave ten milliliters of peripheral blood, drawn into EDTA-treated Vacutainer tubes. Ficoll-Paque density-gradient centrifugation was used to isolate PBMCs, with at least 6 million per sample. Trizol reagent was used to extract total RNA from PBMCs, with at least 5.5 micrograms per sample. For every donor, an aliquot of PBMCs went through flow cytometry to measure the percentages of naive CD45RAhigh/CD27high T cells. The investigation overall reported the following: Total diversity estimates from one million sequenced T cells were considered lower bounds and underestimates. As age increased, observed TCR beta diversity per million T cells dropped in a roughly linear way, and a significant reduction was already evident by age 40. Since profiling was done on bulk unsorted PBMCs, naive and antigen-experienced compartments could not be conclusively compared. Because the CMV infection status of the donors was unknown, age-related changes in expanded clonotypes may potentially have been confounded. The percentage of naive T cells measured by flow cytometry correlated strongly with observed TCR beta diversity. The long-lived group showed more naive CD4+ T cells, fewer expanded clones and increased TCR diversity than the aged group, suggesting age selection.

Concerning this clonotype itself: Its target antigen remains unknown. No clone much larger than this one lies a single base away; base qualities are absent.

From cysteine to phenylalanine, the CDR3 is 15 amino acids long. Left in the record is the CDR3 DNA by itself, 45 bases read in frame from the first base. V gives up 8 bases and J gives up 4 bases, and the segment between their germline ends measures 20 bases. This sample also belongs to another study, concerning T cells of mothers and their children. Drawing on the second study: Nine systemically healthy Caucasian individuals, comprising three mothers and their six children, were included as donors. cDNA synthesis used all of the extracted RNA, with approximately 1.4 ug of RNA in each 15 ul reaction. In the second PCR, the M1S primer introduced both the sample barcodes and 2-4 random nucleotides. More than 8 million TCR beta CDR3 reads were obtained from each mother, and about 3 million reads were obtained from each child. Thymic selection shapes the output of TCR recombination in a similar way in related and unrelated pairs, and inherited differences have a minor effect. Normalized repertoire overlap was always slightly but never significantly higher in related than unrelated mother-child pairs. Persistent microchimeric T cell clones were not detected, at a sensitivity of 95 to 100 clones per million clonotypes. In the study, deep NGS was used to compare the TCR beta repertoires of mothers and children, and features distinguishing related mother-child pairs from unrelated individuals were sought. On average, the children were approximately 12 +/- 4 years old, while the mothers were about 37 +/- 4 years old. After adapters were ligated using NEBNext reagents, the libraries underwent 100+100 nt paired-end sequencing on an Illumina HiSeq 2000. To prevent cross-contamination, the mother and child libraries were prepared one month apart and sequenced in separate runs. Each donor had between about 450,000 and 2,200,000 distinct TCR beta clonotypes identified. Naive TCR beta clonotypes were estimated from low-frequency clonotypes matched to each donor's FACS-determined naive share, without sorting.

Sample: blood. The V and J genes are TRBV12-3 or TRBV12-4 and TRBJ2-5; no D gene call is confident. The receptor comes from a boy aged 5-17 years in good health. The DNA sequence is given as TGTGCCAGCTCCCTAAGTCGACTTTACGGAGAGACCCAGTACTTC. This translates into CASSLSRLYGETQYF.